This T cell receptor beta chain was recorded in a study of OX40 agonist ivuxolimab in advanced cancers. Regarding the study as a whole: Averaged across samples, CD8+ T cells carried more expanded clones than CD4+ did.

This clone was detected a few times. The antigen remains undetermined. Baseline, cycle 4 day 1, and cycle 7 day 1 were the blood sampling points. The protocol was immunoSEQ multiplex PCR, while the TCRdb copy is restricted to in-frame clones and leaves out a portion. The sample comprises about 46,000 clones, 88% of which are singletons, and 55% to 60% rests with the top ten. In germline, CDR1 is SEHNR, CDR2 FQNEAQ (reference sequence). The CDR3 spans 14 residues. V lost 5 bases and J lost 5; bases outside the gene matches: 4. The V call is TRBV7-9, the J call TRBJ2-1, with 9 bases fitting TRBD2. This TCR derives from an adult with an advanced solid tumor such as melanoma, head and neck, liver or kidney cancer. Sequenced here: CD4+ or CD8+ T cells sorted from blood, sampled in a trial of the OX40 agonist ivuxolimab. The CDR3 coding sequence is TGTGCCAGCAGCCAGACTAGCGGAGACAATGAGCAGTTCTTC. Its protein product is CASSQTSGDNEQFF.